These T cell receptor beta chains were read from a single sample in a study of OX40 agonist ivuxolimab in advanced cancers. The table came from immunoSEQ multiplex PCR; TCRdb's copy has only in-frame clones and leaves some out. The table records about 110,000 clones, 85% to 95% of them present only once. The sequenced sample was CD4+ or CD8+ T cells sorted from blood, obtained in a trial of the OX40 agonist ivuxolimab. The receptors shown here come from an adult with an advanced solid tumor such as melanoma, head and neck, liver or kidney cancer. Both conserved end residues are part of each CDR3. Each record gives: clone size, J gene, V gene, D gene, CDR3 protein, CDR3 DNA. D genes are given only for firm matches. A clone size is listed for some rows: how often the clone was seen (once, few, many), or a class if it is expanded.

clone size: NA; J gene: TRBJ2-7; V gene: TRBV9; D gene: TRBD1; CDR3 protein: CASSKEGQGPNSYEQYF; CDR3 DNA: TGTGCCAGCAGCAAAGAGGGACAGGGGCCAAATTCCTACGAGCAGTACTTC
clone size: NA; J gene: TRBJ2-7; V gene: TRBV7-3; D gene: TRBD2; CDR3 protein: CASSLVAGVREQYF; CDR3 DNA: TGTGCCAGCAGCCTCGTTGCGGGAGTTCGAGAGCAGTACTTC
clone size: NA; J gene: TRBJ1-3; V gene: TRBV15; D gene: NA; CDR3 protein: CATSRDPSSGNTIYF; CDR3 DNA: TGTGCCACCAGCAGAGATCCCTCCTCTGGAAACACCATATATTTT
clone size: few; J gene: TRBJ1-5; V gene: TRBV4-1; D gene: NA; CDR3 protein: CASSQDGGLGNQPQHF; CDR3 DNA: TGCGCCAGCAGCCAAGATGGAGGGTTAGGCAATCAGCCCCAGCATTTT
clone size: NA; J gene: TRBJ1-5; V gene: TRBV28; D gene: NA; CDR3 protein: CASRGTYSNQPQHF; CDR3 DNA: TGTGCCAGCAGGGGGACATATAGCAATCAGCCCCAGCATTTT
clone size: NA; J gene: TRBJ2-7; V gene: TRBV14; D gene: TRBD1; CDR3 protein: CASSQGDRGPYEQYF; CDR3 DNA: TGTGCCAGCAGCCAAGGGGACAGGGGGCCCTACGAGCAGTACTTC
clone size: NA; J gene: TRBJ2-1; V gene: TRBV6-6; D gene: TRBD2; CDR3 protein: CASTKRTSPYNEQFF; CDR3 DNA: TGTGCCAGCACCAAAAGGACTAGCCCCTACAATGAGCAGTTCTTC
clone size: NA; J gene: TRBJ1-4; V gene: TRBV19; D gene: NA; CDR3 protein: CASSILTAEGEKLFF; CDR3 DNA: TGTGCCAGTAGTATTCTAACTGCCGAAGGTGAAAAACTGTTTTTT
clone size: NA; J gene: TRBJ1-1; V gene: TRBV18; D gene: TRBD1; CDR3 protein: CASSPVQGVEAFF; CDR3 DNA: TGTGCCAGCTCACCAGTACAGGGGGTTGAAGCTTTCTTT
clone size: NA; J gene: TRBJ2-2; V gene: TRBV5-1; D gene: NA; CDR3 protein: CASSTLPGANTGELFF; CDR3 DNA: TGCGCCAGCAGCACCCTACCGGGAGCGAACACCGGGGAGCTGTTTTTT
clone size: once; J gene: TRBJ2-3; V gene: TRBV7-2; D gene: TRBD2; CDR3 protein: CASSLATSGAAIYTQYF; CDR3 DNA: TGTGCCAGCAGCTTAGCGACTAGCGGGGCCGCGATTTATACGCAGTATTTT
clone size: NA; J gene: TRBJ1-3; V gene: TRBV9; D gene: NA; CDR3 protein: CASSVVDSGNTIYF; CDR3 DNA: TGTGCCAGCAGCGTAGTGGACTCTGGAAACACCATATATTTT
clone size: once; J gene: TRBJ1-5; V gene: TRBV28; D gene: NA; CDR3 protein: CASSLPFLSGSYSNQPQHF; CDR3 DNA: TGTGCCAGCAGTTTACCCTTCCTTTCCGGGAGCTATAGCAATCAGCCCCAGCATTTT
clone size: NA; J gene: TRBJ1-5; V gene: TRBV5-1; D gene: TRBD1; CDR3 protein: CASSLTGDSNQPQHF; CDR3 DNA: TGCGCCAGCAGCTTGACAGGGGATAGCAATCAGCCCCAGCATTTT
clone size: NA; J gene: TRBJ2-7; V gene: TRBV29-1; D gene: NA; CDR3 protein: CSVFTGSNYEQYF; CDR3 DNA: TGCAGCGTATTTACAGGGAGCAACTACGAGCAGTACTTC
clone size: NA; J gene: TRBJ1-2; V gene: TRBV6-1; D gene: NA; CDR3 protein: CASSEPGGYGYTF; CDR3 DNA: TGTGCCAGCAGTGAACCAGGAGGGTATGGCTACACCTTC
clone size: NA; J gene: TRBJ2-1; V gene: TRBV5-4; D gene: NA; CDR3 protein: CASRSGYNEQFF; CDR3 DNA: TGTGCCAGCAGGAGTGGTTACAATGAGCAGTTCTTC
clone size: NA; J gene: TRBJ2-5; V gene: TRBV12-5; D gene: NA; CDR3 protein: CASGPPTQETQYF; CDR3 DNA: TGTGCTAGTGGTCCCCCGACCCAAGAGACCCAGTACTTC
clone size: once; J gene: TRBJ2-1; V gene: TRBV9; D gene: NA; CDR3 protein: CASSVEGLAANEQFF; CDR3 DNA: TGTGCCAGCAGCGTAGAAGGATTAGCGGCCAATGAGCAGTTCTTC
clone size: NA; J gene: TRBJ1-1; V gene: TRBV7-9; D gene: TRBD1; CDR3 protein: CASSWTGVVGTEAFF; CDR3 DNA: TGTGCCAGCAGTTGGACAGGAGTAGTAGGGACTGAAGCTTTCTTT
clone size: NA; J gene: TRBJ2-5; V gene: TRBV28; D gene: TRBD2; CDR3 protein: CASSRVVAGGETQYF; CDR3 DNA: TGTGCCAGCAGCCGAGTTGTAGCGGGAGGTGAGACCCAGTACTTC
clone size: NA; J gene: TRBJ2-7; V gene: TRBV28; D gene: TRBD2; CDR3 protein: CASSLSRGGHILYEQYF; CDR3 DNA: TGTGCCAGCAGTTTATCGCGGGGGGGACACATACTCTACGAGCAGTACTTC
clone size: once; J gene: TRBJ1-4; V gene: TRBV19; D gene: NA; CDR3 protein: CASSIGEPAEKLFF; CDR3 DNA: TGTGCCAGTAGTATCGGCGAGCCGGCTGAAAAACTGTTTTTT
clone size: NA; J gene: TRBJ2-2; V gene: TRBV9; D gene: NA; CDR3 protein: CASSVVAGSTGELFF; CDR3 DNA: TGTGCCAGCAGCGTAGTGGCCGGGAGTACCGGGGAGCTGTTTTTT
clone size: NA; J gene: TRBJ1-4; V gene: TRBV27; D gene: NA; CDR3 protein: CASSLWTKGEKLFF; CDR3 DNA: TGTGCCAGCAGTCTTTGGACGAAGGGGGAAAAACTGTTTTTT
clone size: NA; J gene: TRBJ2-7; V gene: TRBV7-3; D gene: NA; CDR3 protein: CASSLIDSYEQYF; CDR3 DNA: TGTGCCAGCAGCTTAATAGACAGCTACGAGCAGTACTTC
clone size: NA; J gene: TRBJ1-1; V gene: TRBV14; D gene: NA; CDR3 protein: CASSQVGGGEAFF; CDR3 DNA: TGTGCCAGCAGCCAAGTGGGCGGGGGTGAAGCTTTCTTT
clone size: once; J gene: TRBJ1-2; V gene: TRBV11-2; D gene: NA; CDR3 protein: CASSERSQGPYGYTF; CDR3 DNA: TGTGCCAGCAGCGAAAGGAGTCAGGGCCCCTATGGCTACACCTTC
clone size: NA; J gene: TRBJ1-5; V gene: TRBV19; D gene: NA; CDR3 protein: CASSAFNSNQPQHF; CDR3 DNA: TGTGCCAGTAGTGCATTTAATAGCAATCAGCCCCAGCATTTT
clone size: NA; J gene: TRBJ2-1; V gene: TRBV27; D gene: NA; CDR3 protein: CASSLTGTSSYNEQFF; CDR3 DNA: TGTGCCAGCAGTCTGACCGGCACGAGCTCCTACAATGAGCAGTTCTTC
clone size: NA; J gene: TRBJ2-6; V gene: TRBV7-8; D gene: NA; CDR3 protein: CASSLAGVSGANVLTF; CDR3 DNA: TGTGCCAGCAGCTTAGCGGGGGTCTCTGGGGCCAACGTCCTGACTTTC
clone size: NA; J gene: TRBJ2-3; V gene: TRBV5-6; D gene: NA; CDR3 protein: CASSPGTSAPGRTDTQYF; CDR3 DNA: TGTGCCAGCAGCCCAGGGACGAGTGCGCCGGGGCGCACAGATACGCAGTATTTT
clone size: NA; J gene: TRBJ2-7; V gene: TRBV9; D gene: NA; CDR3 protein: CASSVTGGPYYEQYF; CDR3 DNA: TGTGCCAGCAGCGTAACTGGGGGCCCCTACTACGAGCAGTACTTC
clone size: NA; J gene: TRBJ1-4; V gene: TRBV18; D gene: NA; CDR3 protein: CASSPSVGGKIEKLFF; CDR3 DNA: TGTGCCAGCTCGCCCTCAGTAGGGGGGAAGATTGAAAAACTGTTTTTT
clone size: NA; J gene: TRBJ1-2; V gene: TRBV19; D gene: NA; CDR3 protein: CASSLSRYYGYTF; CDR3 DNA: TGTGCCAGTAGCCTGTCTCGGTACTATGGCTACACCTTC
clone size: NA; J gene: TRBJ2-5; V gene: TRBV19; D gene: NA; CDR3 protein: CASSTGVLSETQYF; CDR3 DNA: TGTGCCAGTAGTACGGGGGTCCTATCAGAGACCCAGTACTTC
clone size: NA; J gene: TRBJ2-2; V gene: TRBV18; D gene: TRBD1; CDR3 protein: CASSRSGQGPPGTGELFF; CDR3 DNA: TGTGCCAGCTCGAGGTCGGGACAGGGGCCTCCAGGCACCGGGGAGCTGTTTTTT
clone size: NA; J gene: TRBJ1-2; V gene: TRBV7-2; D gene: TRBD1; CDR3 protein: CASSPDRGYGYTF; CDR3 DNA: TGTGCCAGCAGCCCTGACAGGGGCTATGGCTACACCTTC
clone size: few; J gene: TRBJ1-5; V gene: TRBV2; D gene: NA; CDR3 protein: CASSGGLSNQPQHF; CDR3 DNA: TGTGCCAGCAGTGGGGGGCTAAGCAATCAGCCCCAGCATTTT
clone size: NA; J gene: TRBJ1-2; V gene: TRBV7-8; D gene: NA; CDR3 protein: CASSLGPGYLYGYTF; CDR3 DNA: TGTGCCAGCAGCTTGGGGCCGGGGTACCTCTATGGCTACACCTTC
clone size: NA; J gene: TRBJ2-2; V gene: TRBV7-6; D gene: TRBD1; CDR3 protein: CASSSWTGGTGELFF; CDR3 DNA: TGTGCCAGCAGCTCGTGGACAGGGGGCACCGGGGAGCTGTTTTTT
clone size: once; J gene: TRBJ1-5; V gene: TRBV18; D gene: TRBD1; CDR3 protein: CASSTGQGANQPQHF; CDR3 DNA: TGTGCCAGCTCAACCGGACAGGGTGCCAATCAGCCCCAGCATTTT
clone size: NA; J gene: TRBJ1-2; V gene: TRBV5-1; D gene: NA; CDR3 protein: CASSLVAGNDGYTF; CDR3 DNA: TGCGCCAGCAGCTTGGTGGCGGGAAACGATGGCTACACCTTC
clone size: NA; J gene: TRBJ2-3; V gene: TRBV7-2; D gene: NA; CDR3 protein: CASSFAHSADTQYF; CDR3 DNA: TGTGCCAGCAGCTTTGCCCATTCAGCAGATACGCAGTATTTT
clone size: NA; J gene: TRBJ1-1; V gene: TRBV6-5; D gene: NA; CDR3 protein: CASSRSTGNTEAFF; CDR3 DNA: TGTGCCAGCAGCCGCTCGACAGGGAACACTGAAGCTTTCTTT
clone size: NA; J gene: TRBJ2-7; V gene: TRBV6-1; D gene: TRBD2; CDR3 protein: CATLNLKREPYEQYF; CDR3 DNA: TGTGCCACCCTGAATTTGAAGCGGGAGCCGTACGAGCAGTACTTC
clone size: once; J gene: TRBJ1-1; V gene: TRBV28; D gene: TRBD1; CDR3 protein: CASSLHGQGGTEAFF; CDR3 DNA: TGTGCCAGCAGTTTACACGGACAGGGCGGCACTGAAGCTTTCTTT
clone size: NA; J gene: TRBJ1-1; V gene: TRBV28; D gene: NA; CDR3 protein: CASSLVRAGGTEAFF; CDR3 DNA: TGTGCCAGCAGTTTAGTTCGGGCCGGGGGCACTGAAGCTTTCTTT
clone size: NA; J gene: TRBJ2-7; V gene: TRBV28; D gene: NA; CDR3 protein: CASSGTSTYEQYF; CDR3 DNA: TGTGCCAGCAGTGGGACGTCTACTTACGAGCAGTACTTC
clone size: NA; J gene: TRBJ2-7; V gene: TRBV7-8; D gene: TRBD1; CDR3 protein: CASSLALTGRIKIRTGAYEQYF; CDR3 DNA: TGTGCCAGCAGCTTAGCGCTGACAGGGAGGATAAAGATCCGGACAGGGGCGTACGAGCAGTACTTC
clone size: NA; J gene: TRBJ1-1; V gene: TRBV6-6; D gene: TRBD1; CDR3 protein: CASRERDRRYTEAFF; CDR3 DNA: TGTGCCAGCAGAGAGCGGGACAGGCGTTACACTGAAGCTTTCTTT